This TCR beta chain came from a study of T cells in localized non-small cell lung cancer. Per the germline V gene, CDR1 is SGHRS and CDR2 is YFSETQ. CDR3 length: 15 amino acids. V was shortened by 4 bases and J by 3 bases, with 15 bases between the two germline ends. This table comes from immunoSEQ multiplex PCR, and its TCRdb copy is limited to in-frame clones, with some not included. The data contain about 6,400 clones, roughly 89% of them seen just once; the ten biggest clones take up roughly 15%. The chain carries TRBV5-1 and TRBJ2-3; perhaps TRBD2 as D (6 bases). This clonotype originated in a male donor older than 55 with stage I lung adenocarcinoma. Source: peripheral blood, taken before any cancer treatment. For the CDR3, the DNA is TGCGCCAGCAGCACGAGGCGGGAAGAGACAGATACGCAGTATTTT. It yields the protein CASSTRREETDTQYF.